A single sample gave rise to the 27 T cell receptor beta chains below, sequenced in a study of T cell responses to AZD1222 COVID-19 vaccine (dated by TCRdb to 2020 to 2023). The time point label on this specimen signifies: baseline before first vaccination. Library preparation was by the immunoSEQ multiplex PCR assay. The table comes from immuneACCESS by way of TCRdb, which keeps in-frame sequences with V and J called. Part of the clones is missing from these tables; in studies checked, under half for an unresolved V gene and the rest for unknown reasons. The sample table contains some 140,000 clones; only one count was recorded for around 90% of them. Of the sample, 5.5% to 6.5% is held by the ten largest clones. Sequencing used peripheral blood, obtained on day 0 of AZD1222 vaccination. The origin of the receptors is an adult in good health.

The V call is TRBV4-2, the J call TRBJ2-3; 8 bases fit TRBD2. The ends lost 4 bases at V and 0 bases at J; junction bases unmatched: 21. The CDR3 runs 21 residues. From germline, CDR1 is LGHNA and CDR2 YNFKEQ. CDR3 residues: CASSRPRSPGLSGSSTDTQYF. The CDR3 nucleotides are TGTGCCAGCAGCCGGCCCCGCAGCCCTGGTCTAAGCGGGAGTAGCACAGATACGCAGTATTTT.

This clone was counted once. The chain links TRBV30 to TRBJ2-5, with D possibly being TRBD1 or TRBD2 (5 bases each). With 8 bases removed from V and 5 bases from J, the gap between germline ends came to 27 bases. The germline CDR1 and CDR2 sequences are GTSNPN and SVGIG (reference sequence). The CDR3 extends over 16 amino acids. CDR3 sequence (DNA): TGTGCCGTACACGAGGGGTTTAGCTCCCGCAGGGAGACCCAGTACTTC. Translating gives CAVHEGFSSRRETQYF.

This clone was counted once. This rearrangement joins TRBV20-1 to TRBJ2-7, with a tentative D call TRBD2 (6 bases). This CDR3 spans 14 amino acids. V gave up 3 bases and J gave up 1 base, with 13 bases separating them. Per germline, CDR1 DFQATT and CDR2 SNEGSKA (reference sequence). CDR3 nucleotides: TGCAGTGCTAGTGGGGATGGGAGGTCCTACGAGCAGTACTTC. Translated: CSASGDGRSYEQYF.

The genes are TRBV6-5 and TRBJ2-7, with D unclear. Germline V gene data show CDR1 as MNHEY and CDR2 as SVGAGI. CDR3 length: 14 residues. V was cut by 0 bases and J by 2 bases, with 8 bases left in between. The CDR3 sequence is CASSYSMQTYEQYF. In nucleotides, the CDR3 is TGTGCCAGCAGTTACTCGATGCAGACCTACGAGCAGTACTTC.

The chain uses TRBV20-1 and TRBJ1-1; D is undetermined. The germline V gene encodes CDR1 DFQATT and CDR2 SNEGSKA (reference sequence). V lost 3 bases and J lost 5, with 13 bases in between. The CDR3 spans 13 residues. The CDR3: CSASGRVWTEAFF. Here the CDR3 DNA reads TGCAGTGCTAGTGGGAGGGTTTGGACTGAAGCTTTCTTT.

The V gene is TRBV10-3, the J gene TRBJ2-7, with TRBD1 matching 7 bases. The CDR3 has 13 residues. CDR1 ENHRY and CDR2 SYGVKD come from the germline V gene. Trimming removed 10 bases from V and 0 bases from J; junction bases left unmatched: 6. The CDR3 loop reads CATTGWNSYEQYF. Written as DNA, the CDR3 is TGTGCCACGACAGGGTGGAACTCCTACGAGCAGTACTTC.

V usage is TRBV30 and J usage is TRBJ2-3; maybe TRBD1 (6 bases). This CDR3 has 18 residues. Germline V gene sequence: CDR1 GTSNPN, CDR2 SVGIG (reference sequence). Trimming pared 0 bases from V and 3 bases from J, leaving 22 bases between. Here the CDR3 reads CAWSVEGAAHRGTDTQYF. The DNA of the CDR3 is TGTGCCTGGAGTGTAGAGGGAGCGGCTCATAGGGGGACAGATACGCAGTATTTT.

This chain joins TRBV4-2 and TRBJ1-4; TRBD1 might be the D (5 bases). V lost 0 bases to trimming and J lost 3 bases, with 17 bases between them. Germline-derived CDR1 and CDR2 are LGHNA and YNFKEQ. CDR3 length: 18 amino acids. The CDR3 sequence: CASSQDYAGRGANEKLFF. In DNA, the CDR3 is TGTGCCAGCAGCCAAGATTACGCAGGCCGGGGGGCTAATGAAAAACTGTTTTTT.

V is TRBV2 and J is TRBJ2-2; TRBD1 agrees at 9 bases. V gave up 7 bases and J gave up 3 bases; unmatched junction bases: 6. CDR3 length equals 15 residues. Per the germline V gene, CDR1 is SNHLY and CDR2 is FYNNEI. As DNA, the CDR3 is TGTGCCAGCACCGGGAGGACAGGGGACACCGGGGAGCTGTTTTTT. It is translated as CASTGRTGDTGELFF.

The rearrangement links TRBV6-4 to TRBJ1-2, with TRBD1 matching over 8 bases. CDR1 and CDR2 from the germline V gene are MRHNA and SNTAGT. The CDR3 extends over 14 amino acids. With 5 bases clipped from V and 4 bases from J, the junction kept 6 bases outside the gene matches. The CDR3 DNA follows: TGTGCCAGCAGTCCGACAGGGGACGGCTATGGCTACACCTTC. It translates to CASSPTGDGYGYTF.

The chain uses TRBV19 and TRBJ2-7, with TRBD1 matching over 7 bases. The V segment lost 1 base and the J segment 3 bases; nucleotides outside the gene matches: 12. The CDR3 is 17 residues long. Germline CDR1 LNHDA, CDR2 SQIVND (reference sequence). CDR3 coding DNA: TGTGCCAGTAGTATAGCACGGTGGCAGGGGGTGGACTACGAGCAGTACTTC. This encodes CASSIARWQGVDYEQYF.

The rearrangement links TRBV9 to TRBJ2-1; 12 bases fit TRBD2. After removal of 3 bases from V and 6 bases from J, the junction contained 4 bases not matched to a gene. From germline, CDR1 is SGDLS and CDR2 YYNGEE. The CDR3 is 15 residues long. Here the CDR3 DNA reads TGTGCCAGCAGCGCCCGACTAGCGGGAGTCAATGAGCAGTTCTTC. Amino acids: CASSARLAGVNEQFF.

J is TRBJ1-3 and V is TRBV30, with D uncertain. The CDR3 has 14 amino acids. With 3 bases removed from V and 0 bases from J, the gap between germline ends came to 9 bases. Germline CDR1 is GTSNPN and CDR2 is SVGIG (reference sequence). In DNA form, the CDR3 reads TGTGCCTGGAGAGGGCGGTACTCTGGAAACACCATATATTTT. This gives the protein CAWRGRYSGNTIYF.

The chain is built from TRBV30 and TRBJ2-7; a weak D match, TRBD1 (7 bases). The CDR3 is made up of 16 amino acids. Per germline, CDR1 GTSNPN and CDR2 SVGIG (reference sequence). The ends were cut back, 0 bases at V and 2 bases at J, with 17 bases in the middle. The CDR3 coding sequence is TGTGCCTGGAGTGTATTCGGGCAGGGGGGCGCCTACGAGCAGTACTTC. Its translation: CAWSVFGQGGAYEQYF.

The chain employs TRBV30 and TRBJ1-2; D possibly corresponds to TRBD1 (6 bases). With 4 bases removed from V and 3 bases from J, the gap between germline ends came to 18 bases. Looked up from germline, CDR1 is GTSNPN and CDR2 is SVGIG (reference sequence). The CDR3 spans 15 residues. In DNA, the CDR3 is TGTGCCTGGACATCAGGGGAGCCCTCATACTATGGCTACACCTTC. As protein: CAWTSGEPSYYGYTF.

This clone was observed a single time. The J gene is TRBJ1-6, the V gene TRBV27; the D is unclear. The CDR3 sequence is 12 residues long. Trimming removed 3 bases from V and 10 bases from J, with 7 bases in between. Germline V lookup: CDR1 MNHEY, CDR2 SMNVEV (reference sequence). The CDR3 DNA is TGTGCCAGCAGTTTTCGGGGATCACCCCTCCACTTT. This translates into CASSFRGSPLHF.

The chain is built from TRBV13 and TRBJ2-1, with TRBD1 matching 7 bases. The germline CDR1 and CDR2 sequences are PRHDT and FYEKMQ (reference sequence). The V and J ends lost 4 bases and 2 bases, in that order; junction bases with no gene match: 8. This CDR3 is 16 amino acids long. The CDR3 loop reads CASSSPRDSAYNEQFF. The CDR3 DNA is TGTGCCAGCAGCTCGCCCCGGGACAGTGCCTACAATGAGCAGTTCTTC.

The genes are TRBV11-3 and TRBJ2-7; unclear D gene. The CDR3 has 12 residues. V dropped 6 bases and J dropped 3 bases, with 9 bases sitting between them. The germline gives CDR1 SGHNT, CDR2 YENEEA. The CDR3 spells CASSHHYYEQYF. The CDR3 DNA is TGTGCCAGCAGTCATCATTACTACGAGCAGTACTTC. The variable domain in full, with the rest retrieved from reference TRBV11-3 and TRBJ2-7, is EAGVVQSPRYKIIEKKQPVAFWCNPISGHNTLYWYLQNLGQGPELLIRYENEEAVDDSQLPKDRFSAERLKGVDSTLKIQPAELGDSAVYLCASSHHYYEQYFGPGTRLTVT.

The CDR3 reads CASSQTRSGSYEQYF. In DNA, the CDR3 is TGCGCCAGCAGCCAAACCCGAAGCGGATCCTACGAGCAGTACTTC. The rearrangement uses TRBV4-1 and TRBJ2-7; TRBD2 might be the D (5 bases). CDR1 is MGHRA and CDR2 is YSYEKL in the germline V gene. V was pared by 2 bases and J by 1 base, with 12 bases between. The CDR3 sequence is 15 residues long.

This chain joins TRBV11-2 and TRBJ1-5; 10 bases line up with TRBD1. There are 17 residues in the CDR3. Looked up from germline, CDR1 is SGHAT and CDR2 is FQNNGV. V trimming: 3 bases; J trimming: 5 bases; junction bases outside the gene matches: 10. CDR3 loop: CASSLFPGGTGDQPQHF. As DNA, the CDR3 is TGTGCCAGCAGCTTGTTTCCTGGGGGGACAGGGGATCAGCCCCAGCATTTT.

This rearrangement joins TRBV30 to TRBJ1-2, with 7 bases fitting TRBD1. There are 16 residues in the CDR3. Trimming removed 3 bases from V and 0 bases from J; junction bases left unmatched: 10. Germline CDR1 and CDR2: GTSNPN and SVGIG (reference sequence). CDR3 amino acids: CAWRQGLSTPNYGYTF. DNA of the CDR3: TGTGCCTGGAGACAGGGGCTTTCTACTCCTAACTATGGCTACACCTTC.

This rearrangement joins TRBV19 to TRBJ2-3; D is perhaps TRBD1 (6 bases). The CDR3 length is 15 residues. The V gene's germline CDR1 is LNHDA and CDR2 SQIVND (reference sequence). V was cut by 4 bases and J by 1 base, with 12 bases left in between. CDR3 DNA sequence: TGTGCCAGTAGTACAGGGGTGAGGGGCACAGATACGCAGTATTTT. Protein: CASSTGVRGTDTQYF.

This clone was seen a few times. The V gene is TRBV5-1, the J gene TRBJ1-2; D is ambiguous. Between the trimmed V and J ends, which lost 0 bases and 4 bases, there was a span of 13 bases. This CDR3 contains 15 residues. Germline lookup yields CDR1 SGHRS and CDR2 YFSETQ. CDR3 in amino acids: CASSLGGVAAYGYTF. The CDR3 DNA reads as TGCGCCAGCAGCTTGGGTGGGGTCGCGGCCTATGGCTACACCTTC.

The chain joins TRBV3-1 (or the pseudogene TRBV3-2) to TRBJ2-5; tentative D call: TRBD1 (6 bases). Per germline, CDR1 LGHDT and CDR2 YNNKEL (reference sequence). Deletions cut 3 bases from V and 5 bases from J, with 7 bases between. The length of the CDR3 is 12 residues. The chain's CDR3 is CASSHQGETQYF. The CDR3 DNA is TGTGCCAGCAGCCATCAGGGGGAGACCCAGTACTTC.

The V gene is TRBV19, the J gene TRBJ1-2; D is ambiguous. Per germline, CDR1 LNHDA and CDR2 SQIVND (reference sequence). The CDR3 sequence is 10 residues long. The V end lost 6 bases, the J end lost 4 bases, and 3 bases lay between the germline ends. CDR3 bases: TGTGCCAGTAGGAGCTATGGCTACACCTTC. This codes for CASRSYGYTF. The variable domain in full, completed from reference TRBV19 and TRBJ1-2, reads DGGITQSPKYLFRKEGQNVTLSCEQNLNHDAMYWYRQDPGQGLRLIYYSQIVNDFQKGDIAEGYSVSREKKESFPLTVTSAQKNPTAFYLCASRSYGYTFGSGTRLTVV.

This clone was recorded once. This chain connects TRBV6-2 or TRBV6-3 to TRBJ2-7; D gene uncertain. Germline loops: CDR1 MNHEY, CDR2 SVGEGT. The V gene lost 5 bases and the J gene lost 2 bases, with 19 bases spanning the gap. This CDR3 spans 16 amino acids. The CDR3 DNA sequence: TGTGCCAGCAGTCATTTACCAGGTAGACGGCCCTACGAGCAGTACTTC. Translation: CASSHLPGRRPYEQYF.

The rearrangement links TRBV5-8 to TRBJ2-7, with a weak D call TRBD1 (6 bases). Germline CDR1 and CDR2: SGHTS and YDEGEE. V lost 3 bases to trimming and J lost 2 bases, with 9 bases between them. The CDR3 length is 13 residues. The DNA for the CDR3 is TGTGCCAGCAGCTGGGACATAACCTACGAGCAGTACTTC. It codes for CASSWDITYEQYF.